Each of the 20 T cell receptor beta chains below was sequenced from the same sample in a study of CD8 T cells in Susac syndrome (dated by TCRdb to the late 2010s). Library prep was done by the immunoSEQ multiplex PCR assay. RNA was extracted using the RNeasy kit, and about 0.45 to 1 microgram was reverse transcribed with random hexamers. TCRdb ran its own pipeline on the public reads, namely fastp trimming at Q25 and MiXCR clone calling, and kept in-frame beta chains. Rows with a matching CDR3 protein are joined into one entry that keeps the most common DNA and genes. This sample comprises around 80,000 distinct CDR3 sequences, 94% of them detected only once. 0.26% of the sample goes to the ten largest clones. The source material was CD8+ T cells from PBMCs. Every receptor here comes from a human donor in good health.

The V and J genes are TRBV29-1 and TRBJ2-1; 8 nucleotides align to TRBD2. CDR1 and CDR2 from the germline V gene are SQVTM and ANQGSEA. CDR3 length equals 18 residues. V was pared by 0 bases and J by 0 bases, with 10 bases of the junction left unmatched. Written as DNA, the CDR3 is TGCAGCGTTGAAGATGAACTAGCGGCGAGGAGCTCCTACAATGAGCAGTTCTTC. This codes for CSVEDELAARSSYNEQFF.

The chain has TRBV20-1 and TRBJ2-1, with a tentative D call TRBD1 (5 bases). The CDR3 sequence is 11 residues long. Germline-derived CDR1 and CDR2 are DFQATT and SNEGSKA (reference sequence). Trimming left V 0 bases short and J 9 bases short, with 6 bases between. The CDR3 here is CSAREGREQFF. The DNA for the CDR3 is TGCAGTGCTAGAGAGGGGCGTGAGCAGTTCTTC.

The CDR3: CATSRGGSDEQFF. The DNA for the CDR3 is TGTGCCACCAGCAGAGGCGGGAGCGACGAGCAGTTCTTC. The chain recombines TRBV15 with TRBJ2-1; TRBD2 agrees at 7 bases. This CDR3 has 13 amino acids. Germline CDR1 LNHNV, CDR2 YYDKDF (reference sequence). V gave up 1 base and J gave up 10 bases; unmatched junction bases: 4.

This clonotype was seen a handful of times. The V call is TRBV11-2, the J call TRBJ2-7; D is unclear. Looked up from germline, CDR1 is SGHAT and CDR2 is FQNNGV. The CDR3 is made up of 15 amino acids. The ends were cut back, 5 bases at V and 8 bases at J, with 22 bases in the middle. DNA for the CDR3: TGTGCCAGCAGCCCTGTGGGAATAGCCACGGGTAAGCAGTACTTC. It is translated as CASSPVGIATGKQYF.

In its sample, this clonotype was seen a few times. The chain joins TRBV19 to TRBJ2-1, with D perhaps matching TRBD2 (6 bases). The CDR3 is made up of 16 amino acids. Germline CDR1 is LNHDA and CDR2 is SQIVND (reference sequence). V lost 5 bases to trimming and J lost 0 bases, with 14 bases between them. CDR3 sequence reads: CASSPHSGSSYNEQFF. The CDR3 nucleotides read TGTGCCAGTAGTCCACATAGCGGTTCCTCCTACAATGAGCAGTTCTTC.

J is TRBJ2-7 and V is TRBV11-2; unclear D gene. This CDR3 contains 14 residues. The V end lost 1 base, the J end lost 2 bases, and 9 bases lay between the germline ends. The germline gives CDR1 SGHAT, CDR2 FQNNGV. CDR3 sequence: CASSLGASPYEQYF. CDR3 nucleotides: TGTGCCAGCAGCTTAGGGGCCAGCCCCTACGAGCAGTACTTC. Variable domain in full (rest from reference TRBV11-2 and TRBJ2-7): EAGVAQSPRYKIIEKRQSVAFWCNPISGHATLYWYQQILGQGPKLLIQFQNNGVVDDSQLPKDRFSAERLKGVDSTLKIQPAKLEDSAVYLCASSLGASPYEQYFGPGTRLTVT.

V usage is TRBV12-3 or TRBV12-4 and J usage is TRBJ2-2; D possibly corresponds to TRBD1 (5 bases). V was clipped by 7 bases and J by 4 bases, with 7 bases between them. The CDR3 runs 12 residues. The CDR3 sequence is CASNQGTGELFF. The CDR3, as DNA: TGTGCCAGCAACCAGGGCACCGGGGAGCTGTTTTTT.

J is TRBJ2-7 and V is TRBV27; D gene unclear. The CDR3 contains 12 residues. The germline CDR1 and CDR2 sequences are MNHEY and SMNVEV (reference sequence). Between the trimmed V and J ends, which lost 2 bases and 6 bases, there was a span of 8 bases. The CDR3 is CASSLGVGEQYV. CDR3 in DNA: TGTGCCAGCAGTTTAGGGGTAGGCGAGCAGTACGTC.

The chain carries TRBV5-1 and TRBJ1-2; the D is unclear. CDR1 is SGHRS and CDR2 is YFSETQ in the germline V gene. This CDR3 comprises 15 residues. V shed 4 bases and J shed 0 bases, with 13 bases lying between them. The CDR3 sequence: CASSLSWASNYGYTF. In DNA, the CDR3 is TGCGCCAGCAGCCTGAGTTGGGCGTCTAACTATGGCTACACCTTC.

This chain uses TRBV7-9 with TRBJ2-3; D unresolved. The CDR3 has 13 amino acids. Germline-derived CDR1 and CDR2 are SEHNR and FQNEAQ (reference sequence). The V gene lost 5 bases and the J gene lost 7 bases, with 13 bases spanning the gap. The CDR3 bases are TGTGCCAGCAGCCCCAGCTGGGTGAATACGCAGTATTTT. Residues: CASSPSWVNTQYF.

The genes are TRBV19 and TRBJ2-7; no firm D call. The CDR3 covers 14 residues. Germline CDR1 LNHDA, CDR2 SQIVND (reference sequence). Trimming removed 3 bases at V and 0 bases at J, with 9 bases between. The CDR3: CASSIVQSSYEQYF. CDR3 nucleotide sequence: TGTGCCAGTAGTATCGTACAGAGCTCCTACGAGCAGTACTTC.

The chain carries TRBV12-3 or TRBV12-4 and TRBJ2-5; unclear D gene. This CDR3 region has 14 residues. V lost 3 bases, J lost 5 bases, and 13 bases lay in between. The CDR3 bases are TGTGCCAGCAGTTTCGGGTTTGGGTTCGAGACCCAGTACTTC. The encoded protein is CASSFGFGFETQYF.

The rearrangement joins TRBV9 to TRBJ1-2; TRBD1 matches 8 bases. This CDR3 has 15 residues. V lost 3 bases to trimming and J lost 4 bases; unmatched junction nucleotides: 8. The germline V gene has CDR1 SGDLS and CDR2 YYNGEE. The CDR3 protein is CASSEAGQAFYGYTF. The CDR3 region has the DNA TGTGCCAGCAGCGAAGCGGGACAGGCTTTCTATGGCTACACCTTC.

This clonotype appeared a few times. This chain uses TRBV2 with TRBJ2-5; D not resolved. Trimming left V 8 bases short and J 1 base short, with 2 bases between. This CDR3 has 10 residues. Germline CDR1 and CDR2: SNHLY and FYNNEI. The CDR3 sequence is CASLQETQYF. The CDR3 nucleotides read TGTGCCAGCCTCCAAGAGACCCAGTACTTC.

This chain joins TRBV7-7 and TRBJ2-7, with D perhaps matching TRBD1 (6 bases). V shed 10 bases and J shed 5 bases, with 12 bases lying between them. Germline loops: CDR1 SSHAT, CDR2 FNYEAQ (reference sequence). The CDR3 has 11 residues. Written as DNA, the CDR3 is TGTGCCATCCTAGACAGGAACGAGCAGTACTTC. Translation gives CAILDRNEQYF.

J is TRBJ1-6 and V is TRBV4-1; D is perhaps TRBD1 (5 bases). Trimming stripped 4 bases from V and 6 bases from J, with 19 bases between. The CDR3 length is 17 residues. Germline V gene data show CDR1 as MGHRA and CDR2 as YSYEKL. The CDR3 sequence is CASSRTGPPQSNSPLHF. CDR3 nucleotides: TGCGCCAGCAGCCGAACAGGCCCTCCTCAGTCTAATTCACCCCTCCACTTT.

This chain joins TRBV12-3 or TRBV12-4 and TRBJ1-1; D not resolved. The CDR3 is 15 residues long. Trimming removed 5 bases from V and 1 base from J, with 14 bases in between. CDR3 amino acids: CASSDTLRGNTEAFF. CDR3 nucleotides: TGTGCCAGCAGTGATACACTTAGAGGGAACACTGAAGCTTTCTTT.

V is TRBV27 and J is TRBJ2-2, with D perhaps TRBD2 (5 bases). The CDR3 runs 14 residues. The germline V gene encodes CDR1 MNHEY and CDR2 SMNVEV (reference sequence). The V end lost 6 bases, the J end lost 3 bases, and 11 bases lay between the germline ends. Here the CDR3 DNA reads TGTGCCAGCAGCAAGGAGGCTTACACCGGGGAGCTGTTTTTT. This encodes CASSKEAYTGELFF.

V and J are TRBV9 and TRBJ2-1; 7 nucleotides align to TRBD2. V shed 1 base and J 8 bases; nucleotides not matched to a gene: 12. Germline loops: CDR1 SGDLS, CDR2 YYNGEE. CDR3 length: 16 residues. As DNA, the CDR3 is TGTGCCAGCAGCGTATCAAGCAGCGGGATCCGGGATGAGCAGTTCTTC. As protein: CASSVSSSGIRDEQFF.

The J gene is TRBJ2-7, the V gene TRBV20-1; the match to TRBD1 covers 9 bases. Per germline, CDR1 DFQATT and CDR2 SNEGSKA (reference sequence). Trimming took 1 base from V and 0 from J; bases not matched to a gene: 7. The CDR3 is 16 residues long. CDR3 sequence reads: CSARATGTGSSYEQYV. The CDR3 region has the DNA TGCAGTGCTAGAGCAACCGGGACAGGGAGCTCCTACGAGCAGTACGTC.